Each of the 16 T cell receptor beta chains below was sequenced from the same sample in a study of T cells after somatic rescue of genetic block. Produced via immunoSEQ multiplex PCR; TCRdb's table is partial and in-frame only. The sample gives around 70,000 clones, less than 95% of which show up once; 2.9% is in the top ten. The source material was peripheral blood mononuclear cells (PBMCs). The receptors were gathered from a man between 35 and 55 years old.

Only one count was recorded for this clone. CDR3 sequence reads: CASSDETGVHEQYF. CDR3 in DNA: TGTGCCAGCAGTGATGAGACGGGGGTACACGAGCAGTACTTC. This chain uses TRBV6-1 with TRBJ2-7; maybe TRBD2 (6 bases). V dropped 3 bases and J dropped 5 bases, with 14 bases sitting between them. The germline V gene has CDR1 MNHNS and CDR2 SASEGT. This CDR3 region has 14 residues.

This chain connects TRBV2 to TRBJ2-7; 12 bases align to TRBD2. The DNA end is more similar to TRBJ2-5, so the J call may be wrong. This CDR3 has 16 residues. Germline CDR1 and CDR2: SNHLY and FYNNEI. The CDR3 protein is CASRKGTSGYQETQYF. The CDR3 DNA follows: TGTGCCAGCAGAAAGGGGACTAGCGGGTACCAAGAGACCCAGTACTTC.

This rearrangement joins TRBV28 to TRBJ1-5; D is undetermined. V lost 5 bases and J lost 3, with 17 bases in between. The CDR3 runs to 16 residues. Germline-derived CDR1 and CDR2 are MDHEN and SYDVKM. CDR3 in DNA: TGTGCCAGCAGTCCGACCGGCAGGAGGCTCAATCAGCCCCAGCATTTT. It specifies CASSPTGRRLNQPQHF.

The CDR3 DNA reads TGTGCCAGCAGCCCCCAGACAGGGAGTAATTCACCCCTCCACTTT. It encodes CASSPQTGSNSPLHF. The genes are TRBV9 and TRBJ1-6, with TRBD1 matching over 7 bases. The CDR3 covers 15 residues. Trimming took 4 bases from V and 6 from J; bases not matched to a gene: 7. The germline V gene has CDR1 SGDLS and CDR2 YYNGEE.

The gene calls are TRBV5-6 and TRBJ1-6; D remains ambiguous. The germline CDR1 and CDR2 sequences are SGHDT and YYEEEE. CDR3 length: 19 residues. The V end was cut by 4 bases, the J end by 0 bases, with 20 bases between. The CDR3 loop reads CASSPPFFRRSSYNSPLHF. The DNA for the CDR3 is TGTGCCAGCAGCCCCCCTTTTTTTCGGCGGAGCTCCTATAATTCACCCCTCCACTTT.

This clone was recorded only once. This sequence joins TRBV30 and TRBJ2-3; D is perhaps TRBD2 (5 bases). There are 14 residues in the CDR3. Trimming took 2 bases from V and 0 from J, leaving 9 bases between them. Germline V gene lookup returns CDR1 GTSNPN and CDR2 SVGIG (reference sequence). CDR3 residues: CAWSRGTSTDTQYF. CDR3 coding DNA: TGTGCCTGGAGTCGGGGAACTAGCACAGATACGCAGTATTTT.

The table lists this clone with a count of one. This sequence joins TRBV7-2 and TRBJ2-5, with TRBD2 matching over 13 bases. The J segment lost 5 bases and the V segment lost 4 bases, leaving 16 bases of the junction unmatched. The CDR3 has 19 residues. CDR1 and CDR2 (germline): SGHTA, FQGNSA. In nucleotides, the CDR3 is TGTGCCAGCAGCTCCCGCCGACTAGCGGGGGGTTTTTGGTTGGAGACCCAGTACTTC. Translation gives CASSSRRLAGGFWLETQYF.

The CDR3 nucleotides are TGTGCCAGCAGGCGGGGGGGAGCAACCTACGAGCAGTACTTC. It codes for CASRRGGATYEQYF. The chain is built from TRBV25-1 and TRBJ2-7, with 9 bases lining up with TRBD2. The CDR3 extends over 14 amino acids. V was clipped by 6 bases and J by 2 bases; unmatched bases: 5. The germline V gene encodes CDR1 MGHDK and CDR2 SYGVNS.

The chain links TRBV7-9 to TRBJ2-5, with D perhaps matching TRBD1 (5 bases). The V and J ends lost 2 bases and 2 bases respectively, with 9 bases between them. CDR1 SEHNR and CDR2 FQNEAQ come from the germline V gene (reference sequence). The CDR3 runs 14 residues. The CDR3 DNA sequence: TGTGCCAGCAGCTTACTTCCAGGGCAAGAGACCCAGTACTTC. Its protein product is CASSLLPGQETQYF.

This clone was picked up one time. The rearrangement joins TRBV9 to TRBJ1-1, with D maybe TRBD1 (6 bases). The CDR3 runs to 15 residues. Germline values: CDR1 SGDLS, CDR2 YYNGEE. V was clipped by 4 bases and J by 1 base, with 14 bases between them. CDR3 residues: CASSPGVLTNTEAFF. DNA for the CDR3: TGTGCCAGCAGCCCAGGGGTCCTAACGAACACTGAAGCTTTCTTT.

The rearrangement links TRBV5-1 to TRBJ1-1, with 11 bases identical to TRBD1. CDR1 is SGHRS, CDR2 YFSETQ, per germline. The V segment lost 8 bases and the J segment 1 base; nucleotides outside the gene matches: 1. The CDR3 loop spans 13 amino acids. The CDR3 coding sequence is TGCGCCAGTGGGACAGGGGGGAACACTGAAGCTTTCTTT. This sequence encodes CASGTGGNTEAFF.

The chain is built from TRBV11-2 and TRBJ2-7; D possibly uses TRBD1 or TRBD2 (5 bases each). The CDR3 has 14 residues. The V gene's germline CDR1 is SGHAT and CDR2 FQNNGV. Trimming took off 3 bases at V and 10 bases at J, with 19 bases between the two ends. The CDR3 DNA follows: TGTGCCAGCAGCTTCGGGGCGGCCCTACGAGGCCAGTACTTC. As protein: CASSFGAALRGQYF.

V usage is TRBV9 and J usage is TRBJ1-1; D gene unclear. Trimming removed 0 bases at V and 8 bases at J, with 11 bases between. Germline lookup yields CDR1 SGDLS and CDR2 YYNGEE. This CDR3 comprises 13 residues. The CDR3 nucleotides read TGTGCCAGCAGCGTAGTTCCTGGGCTAGAAGCTTTCTTT. It translates to CASSVVPGLEAFF.

This clone is a singleton in its sample. The chain has TRBV5-4 and TRBJ2-5; no definite D call. The CDR3 has 12 residues. Per the germline V gene, CDR1 is SGHNT and CDR2 is YYREEE (reference sequence). V shed 3 bases and J shed 4 bases, with 7 bases lying between them. CDR3 DNA: TGTGCCAGCAGCTCGGACGGAGAGACCCAGTACTTC. This codes for CASSSDGETQYF.

Written as DNA, the CDR3 is TGCGCCAGCAGCTTCCTAGGGGACAGGGTGAACACCATATATTTT. The encoded protein is CASSFLGDRVNTIYF. The gene calls are TRBV5-1 and TRBJ1-3; 9 positions agree with TRBD1. There are 15 residues in the CDR3. CDR1 and CDR2 from the germline V gene are SGHRS and YFSETQ. Trimming took 2 bases from V and 7 from J; bases not matched to a gene: 7.

V usage is TRBV7-6 and J usage is TRBJ1-2; 7 bases are shared with TRBD1. J gave up 6 bases and V 3 bases, and 10 bases lay outside the gene matches. This CDR3 region has 15 residues. The germline V gene has CDR1 SGHVS and CDR2 FNYEAQ. CDR3 nucleotide sequence: TGTGCCAGCAGCTTGGCCCACAGAGGGACAGATGGCTACACCTTC. Translating it yields CASSLAHRGTDGYTF.